The next 20 T cell receptor beta chains were all read from a single sample in a study of tumor-infiltrating lymphocytes in primary liver carcinoma. A constant-region primer served to make TCR beta cDNA from about 0.5 ug total RNA. Libraries covering TCR beta were generated through three nested multiplex PCR rounds (using a slightly modified ARM-PCR). For roughly 11 cycles apiece, the opening two PCR rounds ran with TRBV1-TRBV30 forward primers and a C-beta reverse primer. TCRdb used MiXCR to reprocess the multiplex PCR reads, holding one entry per CDR3 protein. The sample lists roughly 48,000 distinct CDR3 sequences, over 65% occurring once. Starting material for RNA and DNA co-extraction consisted of about 17-31 mg of unsorted bulk tissue. The material sequenced was liver tumor tissue from sampling region 3. Subset noted: tumor region T3, left-lateral pole. The receptors stem from a man aged 35 to 55 with primary liver carcinoma and hepatitis B virus infection.

This chain connects TRBV29-1 to TRBJ2-7; no clear D. Germline V lookup: CDR1 SQVTM, CDR2 ANQGSEA. The CDR3 runs to 12 residues. The V end lost 1 base, the J end lost 5 bases, and 9 bases lay between the germline ends. The CDR3 nucleotides read TGCAGCGTTGAAGTAAGAATGAACGAGCAGTACTTC. This gives the protein CSVEVRMNEQYF.

V gene TRBV7-3 combines with J gene TRBJ2-1; 10 bases agree with TRBD2. The germline CDR1 and CDR2 sequences are SGHTA and FQGTGA. The J segment lost 7 bases and the V segment lost 5 bases, leaving 14 bases of the junction unmatched. CDR3 length: 17 amino acids. CDR3 coding DNA: TGTGCCAGCAGCCTTATCGTTGATGCTAGCGGGAGTAATGAGCAGTTCTTC. This sequence encodes CASSLIVDASGSNEQFF.

The table lists this clonotype with many counts. CDR3 region: CASSYRGGYNQPQHF. In DNA form, the CDR3 reads TGTGCCAGCAGCTACCGAGGGGGATATAATCAGCCCCAGCATTTT. The chain links TRBV5-5 to TRBJ1-5, with D possibly being TRBD1 (6 bases). V was clipped by 3 bases and J by 4 bases, with 14 bases between them. The CDR3 sequence is 15 residues long. Germline values: CDR1 SGHKS, CDR2 YYEKEE (reference sequence). The variable domain in full, completed from reference TRBV5-5 and TRBJ1-5, reads DAGVTQSPTHLIKTRGQQVTLRCSPISGHKSVSWYQQVLGQGPQFIFQYYEKEERGRGNFPDRFSARQFPNYSSELNVNALLLGDSALYLCASSYRGGYNQPQHFGDGTRLSIL.

With regard to this clonotype: A read error is likely, as this CDR3 ends without the conserved phenylalanine or tryptophan. The chain has TRBV12-3 or TRBV12-4 and TRBJ2-7; 10 bases agree with TRBD2. The CDR3 runs 13 residues. CDR3 nucleotides: TGTGATAGCAGCCAACTAGCGGGATACGAGCAGTACCTC. Encoded protein: CDSSQLAGYEQYL.

This clonotype has only one observation. The CDR3 carries no conserved terminal phenylalanine or tryptophan, so it likely arises from a read error. The chain has TRBV6-5 and TRBJ2-3; 7 positions agree with TRBD2. V lost 9 bases to trimming and J lost 3 bases; unmatched junction nucleotides: 12. This CDR3 is built from 15 residues. Germline assignment: CDR1 MNHEY and CDR2 SVGAGI. The CDR3 nucleotides read TGTGCCAGTAATCTGGCGGGAGATACTACAGATACGCAGTATATT. It translates to CASNLAGDTTDTQYI.

This clonotype was counted only a few times. A much larger clone is a single base away; this may be a read error. The CDR3 nucleotides are TGTGCCAGCAACAGACAGGGAAGGAGCTATGGCTACACCTTC. Amino acid sequence: CASNRQGRSYGYTF. V is TRBV28 and J is TRBJ1-2; the match to TRBD1 covers 7 bases. V shed 7 bases and J 4 bases; nucleotides not matched to a gene: 9. Germline-derived CDR1 and CDR2 are MDHEN and SYDVKM. The CDR3 spans 14 residues.

In its sample, this clonotype was seen once. At one end, the junction sequence differs from germline, possibly due to a read error. The chain couples TRBV9 to TRBJ2-4; tentatively, D is TRBD1 or TRBD2 (6 bases each). Germline CDR1 is SGDLS and CDR2 is YYNGEE. The CDR3 is 15 residues long. For the CDR3, the DNA is TGTGCCAGCAGCGACAGGGAGGAGGCCAAAAACATGCAGTACTTC. Protein product: CASSDREEAKNMQYF.

Notes on this clonotype: At one of its ends the junction is not consistent with the germline gene, which may arise from a read error. The chain recombines TRBV11-2 with TRBJ2-7; maybe TRBD2 (5 bases). Germline values: CDR1 SGHAT, CDR2 FQNNGV. The CDR3 length is 15 residues. CDR3: CVSSLDAGNRYEQHF. The DNA for the CDR3 is TGTGTCAGCAGCTTAGACGCCGGGAATCGCTACGAGCAGCATTTC.

As to this clonotype: Lacking the conserved final phenylalanine or tryptophan, this CDR3 likely reflects a read error. The gene calls are TRBV11-1 and TRBJ2-3, with 8 bases matching TRBD2. The V gene end was trimmed by 5 bases and the J gene end by 0 bases; junction bases not matched to a gene: 7. The CDR3 loop spans 16 amino acids. Germline CDR1 SGHAT, CDR2 FQDESV (reference sequence). In DNA form, the CDR3 reads TGTGCCAGCAGCAAGGGACTAGTGGTTAGCACAGATACGCAGTATCTA. Its translation: CASSKGLVVSTDTQYL.

As regards this clonotype: One junction end disagrees with the germline gene, perhaps due to a read error. The CDR3 spells CTSSVIRQENTGELFF. CDR3 DNA: TGTACCAGCAGTGTTATCAGACAGGAGAACACCGGGGAGCTGTTTTTT. This chain joins TRBV6-1 and TRBJ2-2, with D tentatively TRBD1 (6 bases). The CDR3 is 16 amino acids. Germline V lookup: CDR1 MNHNS, CDR2 SASEGT.

Regarding this clonotype: Its ends do not fully match the called genes, so a read error is possible. This chain joins TRBV29-1 and TRBJ2-6; weak D call: TRBD1 (5 bases). The CDR3 has 14 amino acids. The germline V gene encodes CDR1 SQVTM and CDR2 ANQGSEA. The chain's CDR3 is CSIEGGPGANVLTF. CDR3 in DNA: TGCAGCATTGAAGGTGGGCCTGGGGCCAACGTCCTGACGTTC.

A remark on this clonotype: The missing conserved phenylalanine or tryptophan at the end of this CDR3 makes a read error likely. The V call is TRBV5-5, the J call TRBJ2-1; 9 bases match TRBD2. Germline V gene data show CDR1 as SGHKS and CDR2 as YYEKEE (reference sequence). The length of the CDR3 is 18 residues. Unmatched junction bases numbered 10, after V lost 1 base and J lost 2 bases. The CDR3 sequence: CASSLISGSKPPYNEQFL. DNA for the CDR3: TGTGCCAGCAGCTTGATTAGCGGGAGTAAACCCCCCTACAATGAGCAGTTCTTG.

Details on this clonotype: This CDR3 fails to terminate in the conserved phenylalanine or tryptophan, so it likely reflects a read error. The limits of the CDR3 on the DNA are not certain, so only TCRdb's listed CDR3 is given. The chain recombines TRBV6-1 with TRBJ1-1; the table assigns TRBD1, which was not confirmed against the DNA. In germline, CDR1 is MNHNS, CDR2 SASEGT. Counting both end residues, the CDR3 totals 15 amino acids. CDR3 sequence: CASRGAGGAYTESFS.

For this clonotype: Its ends do not fully match the called genes, so a read error is possible. CDR3 sequence reads: CASSLSYRGPVKQLRSYNEQFF. DNA of the CDR3: TGTGCCAGTAGCCTCTCCTACCGGGGTCCCGTGAAACAGCTTCGCTCCTACAATGAGCAGTTTTTC. This chain joins TRBV11-2 and TRBJ2-1; TRBD2 is a possible D gene (5 bases). The CDR3 loop spans 22 amino acids. Germline lookup yields CDR1 SGHAT and CDR2 FQNNGV.

Notes on this clonotype: The junction and the germline gene differ at one end; a read error may be behind it. The gene calls are TRBV29-1 and TRBJ1-1; D call uncertain. The CDR3 runs to 12 residues. In germline, CDR1 is SQVTM, CDR2 ANQGSEA. In DNA, the CDR3 is TGCAGCGTTGACGATAGTTACACTGAAACTTTCTTT. Its protein product is CSVDDSYTETFF.

Details on this clonotype: A much more abundant neighbour one base away suggests this may be a read error. This sequence joins TRBV25-1 and TRBJ2-1, with a tentative D call TRBD1 (6 bases). The ends were cut back, 4 bases at V and 4 bases at J, with 17 bases in the middle. CDR3 length: 16 amino acids. CDR1 is MGHDK, CDR2 SYGVNS, per germline. CDR3 bases: TGTGCCAGCAGTGCTACTTTCAGGGGCCTTTACAATGAGCAGTTCTTC. Its protein is CASSATFRGLYNEQFF.

This clonotype is deemed medium-sized. The V call is TRBV11-2, the J call TRBJ2-7, with 7 positions matching TRBD2. The CDR3 runs to 16 residues. From germline, CDR1 is SGHAT and CDR2 FQNNGV. The V gene end was trimmed by 3 bases and the J gene end by 5 bases; junction bases not matched to a gene: 13. The CDR3 DNA reads as TGTGCCAGCAGCTTCACGCGCGGGAGTTTTACCCACGAGCAGTACTTC. Protein sequence: CASSFTRGSFTHEQYF.

Turning to this clonotype: The final CDR3 position lacks the conserved phenylalanine or tryptophan, pointing to a likely read error. J is TRBJ1-2 and V is TRBV6-6; no reliable D call. Germline lookup yields CDR1 MNHNY and CDR2 SVGAGI (reference sequence). The CDR3 contains 13 residues. V lost 8 bases to trimming and J lost 0 bases, with 10 bases between them. In nucleotides, the CDR3 is TGTGCCAGCCCAACAGCTTCTAACTATGGCTACACCTAC. Translating gives CASPTASNYGYTY.

Points on this clonotype: This CDR3 fails to terminate in the conserved phenylalanine or tryptophan, so it likely reflects a read error. Because the CDR3's place on the DNA is in doubt, the DNA is left out and the CDR3 is given as listed by TCRdb. The genes are TRBV28 and TRBJ2-2; TRBD1 was called by the table and not checked on the DNA. The CDR3 sequence runs 14 residues, both termini included. The germline V gene has CDR1 MDHEN and CDR2 SYDVKM. CDR3 loop: CASSRQGGTGELSL.

As for this clonotype: This CDR3 fails to terminate in the conserved phenylalanine or tryptophan, so it likely reflects a read error. The chain is built from TRBV5-1 and TRBJ2-1; TRBD2 matches 13 bases. Germline V CDR1 and CDR2: SGHRS, YFSETQ. The CDR3 is 16 residues long. CDR3 DNA sequence: TGCTCCAGCAGCTTGGGGGGGACTAGCGGGACGAATAAGCAGTTCTTA. Its translation: CSSSLGGTSGTNKQFL.